Listed here are 7 T cell receptor beta chains from one sample, sequenced in a study of CD8+CD57+ T cells in acquired aplastic anemia (dated by TCRdb to the late 2010s). This sample was sequenced with an Illumina HiSeq 2000. Profiling of TCR beta VDJ combinations and CDR3 sequences used genomic DNA as the template. In TCRdb, the public reads were trimmed at Q25 with fastp and aligned with MiXCR, with productive beta chains retained. Rows merge per CDR3 protein into single entries with the most common DNA and genes. The sample has about 110,000 distinct CDR3 sequences on record, 40% to 60% of them singletons. The ten largest clones capture around a third of the sample. The sample comprised sorted CD4+, CD8+, or CD8+CD57+ T cells (not recorded which) from PBMCs. These receptors were obtained from a human donor in good health, serving as a control.

This clonotype was seen at least ten times. CDR3 amino acids: CASTGPGDTEAFF. In DNA, the CDR3 is TGTGCCAGCACAGGGCCCGGAGACACTGAAGCTTTCTTT. The chain employs TRBV25-1 and TRBJ1-1; D might be TRBD1 (5 bases). V lost 7 bases and J 3 bases, leaving 12 bases between the germline ends. The germline V gene encodes CDR1 MGHDK and CDR2 SYGVNS. The CDR3 runs 13 residues.

The genes are TRBV10-3 and TRBJ2-7; D not certain. CDR1 ENHRY and CDR2 SYGVKD come from the germline V gene. With 0 bases removed from V and 5 bases from J, the gap between germline ends came to 2 bases. There are 11 residues in the CDR3. CDR3: CAISESHEQYF. The CDR3 DNA is TGTGCCATCAGTGAGTCTCACGAGCAGTACTTC.

The V and J genes are TRBV10-3 and TRBJ2-1, with 8 positions matching TRBD2. The germline CDR1 and CDR2 sequences are ENHRY and SYGVKD. V dropped 0 bases and J dropped 2; count of bases not matched to a gene: 0. This CDR3 has 15 residues. This CDR3 is CAISESREAYNEQFF. For the CDR3, the DNA is TGTGCCATCAGTGAGTCGCGGGAGGCCTACAATGAGCAGTTCTTC.

The chain employs TRBV4-1 and TRBJ1-1; a possible D gene is TRBD1 (5 bases). The germline V gene encodes CDR1 MGHRA and CDR2 YSYEKL. V was clipped by 0 bases and J by 8 bases, with 13 bases between them. The CDR3 totals 14 residues. The CDR3 loop is CASSQEGSGREAFF. In DNA, the CDR3 is TGCGCCAGCAGCCAAGAGGGGTCAGGGAGGGAAGCTTTCTTT.

V gene TRBV7-2 combines with J gene TRBJ2-7; D not resolved. This CDR3 comprises 12 residues. Germline-derived CDR1 and CDR2 are SGHTA and FQGNSA. Between the trimmed V and J ends, which lost 3 bases and 7 bases, there was a span of 10 bases. The CDR3 nucleotides read TGTGCCAGCAGCTTCAGGTTAAGGGAGCAGTACTTC. Protein: CASSFRLREQYF.

The chain links TRBV20-1 to TRBJ2-3; 7 nucleotides match TRBD1. The J segment lost 2 bases and the V segment lost 3 bases, leaving 5 bases of the junction unmatched. Germline assignment: CDR1 DFQATT and CDR2 SNEGSKA (reference sequence). The CDR3 loop spans 14 amino acids. The CDR3 sequence is CSASGTAFTDTQYF. DNA of the CDR3: TGCAGTGCTAGCGGGACAGCGTTCACAGATACGCAGTATTTT.

The V and J genes are TRBV19 and TRBJ1-6; TRBD1 is a possible D gene (5 bases). The germline gives CDR1 LNHDA, CDR2 SQIVND (reference sequence). V dropped 7 bases and J dropped 7 bases, with 17 bases sitting between them. The CDR3 sequence is 15 residues long. Here the CDR3 reads CASTPGRVGNSPLHF. DNA of the CDR3: TGTGCCAGTACTCCCGGCAGGGTAGGCAATTCACCCCTCCACTTT.